Below are 27 T cell receptor beta chains sequenced from a single sample in a study of blood T cell repertoires in COVID-19. The data were produced by immunoSEQ multiplex PCR, yet TCRdb's version contains in-frame clones alone and is incomplete. The table lists roughly 17,000 clones, about nine tenths of them singletons. The source material was peripheral blood. The receptors shown here come from a human donor in a cohort sampled during active COVID-19.

The rearrangement joins TRBV19 to TRBJ2-5, with TRBD1 as a possible D gene (5 bases). This CDR3 region has 13 residues. V was pared by 8 bases and J by 2 bases, with 12 bases between. Germline CDR1 LNHDA, CDR2 SQIVND (reference sequence). Here the CDR3 reads CASAVGRQETQYF. CDR3 nucleotide sequence: TGTGCCAGTGCAGTGGGGCGGCAAGAGACCCAGTACTTC.

This sequence joins TRBV18 and TRBJ2-5; D is possibly TRBD1 (5 bases). The germline V and J ends were trimmed by 3 bases and 4 bases, with 12 bases remaining between them. The CDR3 spans 14 residues. CDR1 and CDR2 (germline): KGHSH, LQKENI. CDR3 loop: CASSPLQGGETQYF. The CDR3 DNA sequence: TGTGCCAGCTCACCCTTGCAGGGCGGAGAGACCCAGTACTTC.

V and J are TRBV5-5 and TRBJ1-1, with D maybe TRBD1 (5 bases). This CDR3 spans 13 amino acids. CDR1 is SGHKS and CDR2 is YYEKEE in the germline V gene (reference sequence). Between the trimmed V and J ends, which lost 0 bases and 5 bases, there was a span of 8 bases. The CDR3 is CASSLGPGTEAFF. CDR3 nucleotide sequence: TGTGCCAGCAGCTTGGGCCCAGGGACTGAAGCTTTCTTT.

V is TRBV29-1 and J is TRBJ1-1; unclear D gene. Germline lookup yields CDR1 SQVTM and CDR2 ANQGSEA. The CDR3 has 13 residues. V shed 7 bases and J shed 2 bases, with 14 bases lying between them. CDR3 residues: CSGERMQNTEAFF. DNA of the CDR3: TGCAGCGGAGAGCGGATGCAAAACACTGAAGCTTTCTTT.

CDR3: CASSGPGQSSYEQYF. CDR3 sequence (DNA): TGTGCCAGCAGCGGACCGGGACAGAGCTCCTACGAGCAGTACTTC. The chain couples TRBV7-9 to TRBJ2-7, with TRBD1 identical over 7 bases. Per the germline V gene, CDR1 is SEHNR and CDR2 is FQNEAQ (reference sequence). The CDR3 has 15 residues. J was trimmed by 0 bases and V by 5 bases; bases with no gene match: 7.

V is TRBV3-1 (or the pseudogene TRBV3-2) and J is TRBJ2-7, with TRBD1 identical over 9 bases. The germline CDR1 and CDR2 sequences are LGHDT and YNNKEL (reference sequence). The CDR3 sequence is 15 residues long. V shed 0 bases, J shed 2 bases, and the junction held 2 bases outside the gene matches. The CDR3 DNA follows: TGTGCCAGCAGCCAAGACCGGGACAGGGCCTACGAGCAGTACTTC. It specifies CASSQDRDRAYEQYF.

The chain employs TRBV5-1 and TRBJ1-2; a weak D match, TRBD1 (6 bases). CDR3 length: 14 residues. Trimming left V 1 base short and J 6 bases short, with 13 bases between. Germline V gene data show CDR1 as SGHRS and CDR2 as YFSETQ. The CDR3 DNA is TGCGCCAGCAGCTTGCGCAGGGGTACAAATGGCTACACCTTC. Translation gives CASSLRRGTNGYTF.

Note on this clone: This is likely a read error, given that the CDR3 carries no conserved phenylalanine or tryptophan at its end. The limits of the CDR3 on the DNA are not certain, so only TCRdb's listed CDR3 is given. V gene TRBV18 combines with J gene TRBJ1-2. The CDR3 spans 9 amino acids, including both terminal residues. Germline CDR1 and CDR2: KGHSH and LQKENI. The CDR3 spells CASSKNEGS.

Within the sample, this clone is large. V and J are TRBV5-6 and TRBJ2-1; D is perhaps TRBD1 (6 bases). V was shortened by 5 bases and J by 10 bases, with 13 bases between the two germline ends. The germline V gene encodes CDR1 SGHDT and CDR2 YYEEEE. The CDR3 spans 12 residues. The CDR3 region is CASSRDTGEQFF. DNA for the CDR3: TGTGCCAGCAGTCGGGACACAGGGGAGCAGTTCTTC.

This rearrangement joins TRBV5-1 to TRBJ1-6, with 9 bases identical to TRBD1. The CDR3 consists of 15 residues. With 3 bases clipped from V and 8 bases from J, the junction kept 6 bases outside the gene matches. Germline V gene lookup returns CDR1 SGHRS and CDR2 YFSETQ. The CDR3 coding sequence is TGCGCCAGCAGCTCGGTGACAGGGGGGTATTCACCCCTCCACTTT. This codes for CASSSVTGGYSPLHF.

This chain joins TRBV6-2 or TRBV6-3 and TRBJ2-3, with 10 nucleotides matching TRBD2. The ends lost 5 bases at V and 5 bases at J; junction bases unmatched: 13. Germline lookup yields CDR1 MNHEY and CDR2 SVGEGT. The CDR3 extends over 17 amino acids. The CDR3 here is CASSTGLAWRTVDTQYF. In nucleotides, the CDR3 is TGTGCCAGCAGTACGGGACTAGCGTGGCGGACGGTAGATACGCAGTATTTT.

This rearrangement joins TRBV24-1 to TRBJ2-5, with D hard to call. V lost 4 bases, J lost 7 bases, and 15 bases lay in between. CDR1 is KGHDR and CDR2 is SFDVKD in the germline V gene. This CDR3 is built from 14 residues. DNA of the CDR3: TGTGCCACCAGTGACCCGCGGTTCGTTGGGACCCAGTACTTC. Protein sequence: CATSDPRFVGTQYF.

The rearrangement links TRBV5-1 to TRBJ2-1, with 11 bases aligning to TRBD1. The V gene's germline CDR1 is SGHRS and CDR2 YFSETQ. This CDR3 is 15 amino acids long. With V trimmed by 6 bases and J by 3 bases, 5 bases remained unmatched. CDR3 amino acids: CASTTGTGGYNEQFF. The CDR3 DNA sequence: TGCGCCAGCACCACCGGGACAGGGGGCTACAATGAGCAGTTCTTC. Filled out from reference TRBV5-1 and TRBJ2-1, the complete variable domain reads KAGVTQTPRYLIKTRGQQVTLSCSPISGHRSVSWYQQTPGQGLQFLFEYFSETQRNKGNFPGRFSGRQFSNSRSEMNVSTLELGDSALYLCASTTGTGGYNEQFFGPGTRLTVL.

The V and J genes are TRBV29-1 and TRBJ2-1, with D possibly TRBD2 on 6 matching bases. V shed 6 bases and J shed 7 bases, with 19 bases lying between them. The germline CDR1 and CDR2 sequences are SQVTM and ANQGSEA. The CDR3 length is 14 residues. The CDR3 sequence is CSVRPTTRLNEQFF. For the CDR3, the DNA is TGCAGCGTCCGACCAACGACTAGGTTAAATGAGCAGTTCTTC.

This clone has only one observation. The chain links TRBV11-2 to TRBJ2-7; 11 bases align to TRBD1. V shed 1 base and J 4 bases; nucleotides not matched to a gene: 6. The CDR3 has 16 residues. CDR1 and CDR2 from the germline V gene are SGHAT and FQNNGV. The CDR3 coding sequence is TGTGCCAGCAGCTTAGTTATGGGACAGGGGGGATACGAGCAGTACTTC. It translates to CASSLVMGQGGYEQYF.

The chain employs TRBV6-5 and TRBJ2-7; 9 positions match TRBD1. The germline V gene has CDR1 MNHEY and CDR2 SVGAGI. V lost 6 bases to trimming and J lost 6 bases; unmatched junction nucleotides: 9. The CDR3 is made up of 14 amino acids. The CDR3 nucleotides are TGTGCCAGCAGCGTGAATGGACAGGGGCTCGAGCAGTACTTC. Residues: CASSVNGQGLEQYF.

The genes are TRBV28 and TRBJ2-2; 10 nucleotides agree with TRBD2. V dropped 6 bases and J dropped 0; count of bases not matched to a gene: 1. The CDR3 runs 15 residues. The germline V gene has CDR1 MDHEN and CDR2 SYDVKM. The DNA of the CDR3 is TGTGCCAGCAGCACTAGCGGGACGAACACCGGGGAGCTGTTTTTT. Its translation: CASSTSGTNTGELFF.

This clone has a handful of counts. The chain recombines TRBV27 with TRBJ2-7; TRBD2 agrees at 9 bases. Germline loops: CDR1 MNHEY, CDR2 SMNVEV (reference sequence). The length of the CDR3 is 14 residues. J gave up 5 bases and V 4 bases, and 6 bases lay outside the gene matches. The CDR3 bases are TGTGCCAGCAGTTGGTCTAGCGGGATGAACGAGCAGTACTTC. It encodes CASSWSSGMNEQYF.

CDR3: CASSPRDRGLGTGELFF. CDR3 DNA: TGTGCCAGCTCACCACGGGACAGGGGGCTCGGCACCGGGGAGCTGTTTTTT. The chain couples TRBV18 to TRBJ2-2; TRBD1 agrees at 12 bases. V lost 1 base, J lost 4 bases, and 4 bases stayed unmatched. This CDR3 comprises 17 residues. Per the germline V gene, CDR1 is KGHSH and CDR2 is LQKENI.

This sequence joins TRBV11-3 and TRBJ2-7; D possibly corresponds to TRBD1 (5 bases). The length of the CDR3 is 16 residues. Between the trimmed V and J ends, which lost 5 bases and 0 bases, there was a span of 17 bases. CDR1 and CDR2 (germline): SGHNT, YENEEA. The CDR3 sequence is CASSAPTGPSSYEQYF. In nucleotides, the CDR3 is TGTGCCAGCAGCGCCCCAACAGGTCCCAGCTCCTACGAGCAGTACTTC. The full variable domain, its missing parts supplied by reference TRBV11-3 and TRBJ2-7, is EAGVVQSPRYKIIEKKQPVAFWCNPISGHNTLYWYLQNLGQGPELLIRYENEEAVDDSQLPKDRFSAERLKGVDSTLKIQPAELGDSAVYLCASSAPTGPSSYEQYFGPGTRLTVT.

V is TRBV5-6 and J is TRBJ1-6; TRBD1 is a possible D gene (5 bases). This CDR3 is built from 15 residues. Germline CDR1 is SGHDT and CDR2 is YYEEEE. With 3 bases removed from V and 8 bases from J, the gap between germline ends came to 15 bases. The CDR3 DNA reads as TGTGCCAGCAGCTCCCGGGGGATAGGGGATTCACCCCTCCACTTT. Its translation is CASSSRGIGDSPLHF. Full variable domain (missing parts from reference TRBV5-6 and TRBJ1-6): DAGVTQSPTHLIKTRGQQVTLRCSPKSGHDTVSWYQQALGQGPQFIFQYYEEEERQRGNFPDRFSGHQFPNYSSELNVNALLLGDSALYLCASSSRGIGDSPLHFGNGTRLTVT.

The chain links TRBV5-6 to TRBJ1-1; D uncertain. This CDR3 contains 15 residues. Germline V gene sequence: CDR1 SGHDT, CDR2 YYEEEE. Trimming removed 0 bases from V and 0 bases from J, with 9 bases in between. CDR3 protein: CASSLAEILNTEAFF. DNA of the CDR3: TGTGCCAGCAGCTTGGCAGAAATATTGAACACTGAAGCTTTCTTT.

DNA for the CDR3: TGTGCCAGCAGTTTATCACGGGGGAAATACACTGAAGCTTTCTTT. Translating it yields CASSLSRGKYTEAFF. The chain joins TRBV27 to TRBJ1-1, with D possibly being TRBD1 (5 bases). Trimming took 0 bases from V and 3 from J, leaving 11 bases between them. Germline V CDR1 and CDR2: MNHEY, SMNVEV (reference sequence). The CDR3 covers 15 residues.

This clone is medium-sized within its sample. The rearrangement joins TRBV18 to TRBJ2-7; 9 nucleotides align to TRBD1. The CDR3 covers 14 residues. The V and J ends lost 0 bases and 7 bases, in that order; junction bases with no gene match: 4. The germline V gene has CDR1 KGHSH and CDR2 LQKENI. The CDR3 nucleotides read TGTGCCAGCTCACCACCCGGGACAGGGCGGGAGCAGTACTTC. This sequence encodes CASSPPGTGREQYF. The entire variable domain, with the rest obtained from reference TRBV18 and TRBJ2-7, is as follows: NAGVMQNPRHLVRRRGQEARLRCSPMKGHSHVYWYRQLPEEGLKFMVYLQKENIIDESGMPKERFSAEFPKEGPSILRIQQVVRGDSAAYFCASSPPGTGREQYFGPGTRLTVT.

Concerning this clone: Other DNA variants within this sample encode the same CDR3. J is TRBJ2-7 and V is TRBV19, with D perhaps TRBD2 (6 bases). V was shortened by 1 base and J by 1 base, with 11 bases between the two germline ends. Germline V lookup: CDR1 LNHDA, CDR2 SQIVND (reference sequence). This CDR3 has 15 residues. The CDR3 coding sequence is TGTGCCAGTAGTATAGGGCTGGGACTTTCCTACGAGCAGTACTTC. Protein sequence: CASSIGLGLSYEQYF.

The rearrangement links TRBV2 to TRBJ2-5; D might be TRBD2 (6 bases). The germline V and J ends were trimmed by 6 bases and 7 bases, with 15 bases remaining between them. The CDR3 contains 13 residues. Germline lookup yields CDR1 SNHLY and CDR2 FYNNEI. CDR3 coding DNA: TGTGCCAGCAGGGAGGGACGGTGGGGGACCCAGTACTTC. This translates into CASREGRWGTQYF.

This chain links TRBV7-3 with TRBJ2-1; 14 bases line up with TRBD2. V shed 5 bases and J 5 bases; nucleotides not matched to a gene: 5. CDR1 SGHTA and CDR2 FQGTGA come from the germline V gene. CDR3 length equals 16 residues. CDR3 amino acids: CASSLRGLAGDNEQFF. Here the CDR3 DNA reads TGTGCCAGCAGCCTACGGGGACTAGCGGGAGACAATGAGCAGTTCTTC.